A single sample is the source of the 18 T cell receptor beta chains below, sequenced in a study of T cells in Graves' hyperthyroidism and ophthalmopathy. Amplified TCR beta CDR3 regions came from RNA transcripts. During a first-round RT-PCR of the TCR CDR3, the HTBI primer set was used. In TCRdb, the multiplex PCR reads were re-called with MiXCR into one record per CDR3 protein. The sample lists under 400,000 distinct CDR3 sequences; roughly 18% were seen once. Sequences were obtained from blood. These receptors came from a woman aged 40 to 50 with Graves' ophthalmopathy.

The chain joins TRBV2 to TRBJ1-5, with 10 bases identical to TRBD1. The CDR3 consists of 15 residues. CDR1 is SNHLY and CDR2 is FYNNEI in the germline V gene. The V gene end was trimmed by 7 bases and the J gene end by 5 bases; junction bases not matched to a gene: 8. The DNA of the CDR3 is TGTGCCAGCACCTTATCGACAGGGGGCCATCAGCCCCAGCATTTT. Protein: CASTLSTGGHQPQHF. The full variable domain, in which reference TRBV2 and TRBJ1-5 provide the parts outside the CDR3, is EPEVTQTPSHQVTQMGQEVILRCVPISNHLYFYWYRQILGQKVEFLVSFYNNEISEKSEIFDDQFSVERPDGSNFTLKIRSTKLEDSAMYFCASTLSTGGHQPQHFGDGTRLSIL.

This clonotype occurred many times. CDR3 protein: CASSLGGTGGSQETQYF. The CDR3 DNA sequence: TGTGCCAGCAGCTTAGGGGGGACAGGGGGGAGTCAAGAGACCCAGTACTTC. The genes are TRBV7-2 and TRBJ2-5, with 11 bases identical to TRBD1. The CDR3 spans 17 residues. Trimming cost V 1 base and J 2 bases; bases outside gene matches: 6. The germline CDR1 and CDR2 sequences are SGHTA and FQGNSA.

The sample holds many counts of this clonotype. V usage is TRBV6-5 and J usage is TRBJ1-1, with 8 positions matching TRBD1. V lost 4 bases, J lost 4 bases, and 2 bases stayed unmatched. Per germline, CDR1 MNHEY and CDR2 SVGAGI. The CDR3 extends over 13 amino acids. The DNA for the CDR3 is TGTGCCAGCAGTTCCACAGGGGGCACTGAAGCTTTCTTT. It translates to CASSSTGGTEAFF.

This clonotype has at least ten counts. The CDR3: CASSFGGSNFEQYF. CDR3 in DNA: TGTGCCAGCAGTTTTGGCGGGAGTAATTTCGAGCAGTACTTC. The chain couples TRBV28 to TRBJ2-7; TRBD2 matches 7 bases. This CDR3 region has 14 residues. Germline-derived CDR1 and CDR2 are MDHEN and SYDVKM. After removal of 3 bases from V and 6 bases from J, the junction contained 8 bases not matched to a gene. The whole variable domain, filled in from reference TRBV28 and TRBJ2-7, reads DVKVTQSSRYLVKRTGEKVFLECVQDMDHENMFWYRQDPGLGLRLIYFSYDVKMKEKGDIPEGYSVSREKKERFSLILESASTNQTSMYLCASSFGGSNFEQYFGPGTRLTVT.

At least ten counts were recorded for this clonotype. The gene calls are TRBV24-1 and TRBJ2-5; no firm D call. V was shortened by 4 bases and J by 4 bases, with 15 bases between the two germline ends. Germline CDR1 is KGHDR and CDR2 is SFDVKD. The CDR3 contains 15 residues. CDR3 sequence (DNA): TGTGCCACCAGTGAATATGGGGTGGCTGGAGAGACCCAGTACTTC. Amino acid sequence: CATSEYGVAGETQYF.

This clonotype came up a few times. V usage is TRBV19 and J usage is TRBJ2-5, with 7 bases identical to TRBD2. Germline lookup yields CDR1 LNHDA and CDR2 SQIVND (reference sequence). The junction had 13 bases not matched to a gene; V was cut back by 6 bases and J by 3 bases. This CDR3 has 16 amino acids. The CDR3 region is CASSPGGSEREETQYF. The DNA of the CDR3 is TGTGCCAGTAGCCCTGGCGGGAGTGAAAGGGAAGAGACCCAGTACTTC.

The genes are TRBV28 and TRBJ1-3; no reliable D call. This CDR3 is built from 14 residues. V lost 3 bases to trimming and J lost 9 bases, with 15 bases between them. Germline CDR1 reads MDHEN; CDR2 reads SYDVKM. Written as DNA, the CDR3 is TGTGCCAGCAGTTTGGACTACCTGGGTTCCACCATATATTTT. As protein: CASSLDYLGSTIYF.

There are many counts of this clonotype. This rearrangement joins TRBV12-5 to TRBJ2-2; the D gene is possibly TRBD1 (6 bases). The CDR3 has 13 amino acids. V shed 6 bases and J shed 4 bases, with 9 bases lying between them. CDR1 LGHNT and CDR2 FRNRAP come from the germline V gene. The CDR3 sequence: CASGHRVTGELFF. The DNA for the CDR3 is TGTGCTAGTGGACACAGGGTCACCGGGGAGCTGTTTTTT.

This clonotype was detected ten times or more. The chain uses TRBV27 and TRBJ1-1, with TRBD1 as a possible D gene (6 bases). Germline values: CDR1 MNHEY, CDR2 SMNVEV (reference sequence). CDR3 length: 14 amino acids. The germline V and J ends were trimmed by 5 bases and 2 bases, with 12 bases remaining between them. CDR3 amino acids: CASSRGQPNTEAFF. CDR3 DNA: TGTGCCAGCAGTCGGGGGCAGCCAAACACTGAAGCTTTCTTT.

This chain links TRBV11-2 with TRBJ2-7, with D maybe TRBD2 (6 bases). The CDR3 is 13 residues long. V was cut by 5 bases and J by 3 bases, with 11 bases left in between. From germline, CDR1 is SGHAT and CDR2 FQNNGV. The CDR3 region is CASSPGVFYEQYF. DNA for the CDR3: TGTGCCAGCAGCCCGGGGGTGTTCTACGAGCAGTACTTC.

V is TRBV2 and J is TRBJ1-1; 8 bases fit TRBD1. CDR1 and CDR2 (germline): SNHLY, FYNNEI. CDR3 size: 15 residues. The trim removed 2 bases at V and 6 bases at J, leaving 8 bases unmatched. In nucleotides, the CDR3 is TGTGCCAGCAGTGAAAGGCAGGGGGCAGCGTCTGAAGCTTTCTTT. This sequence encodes CASSERQGAASEAFF. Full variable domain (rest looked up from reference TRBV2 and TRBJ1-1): EPEVTQTPSHQVTQMGQEVILRCVPISNHLYFYWYRQILGQKVEFLVSFYNNEISEKSEIFDDQFSVERPDGSNFTLKIRSTKLEDSAMYFCASSERQGAASEAFFGQGTRLTVV.

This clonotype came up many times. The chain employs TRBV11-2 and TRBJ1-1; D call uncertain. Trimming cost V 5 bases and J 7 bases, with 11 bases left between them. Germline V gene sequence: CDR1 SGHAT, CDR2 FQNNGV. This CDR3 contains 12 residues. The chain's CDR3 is CASSTTRYEAFF. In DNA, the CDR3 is TGTGCCAGCAGCACCACCCGTTATGAAGCTTTCTTT.

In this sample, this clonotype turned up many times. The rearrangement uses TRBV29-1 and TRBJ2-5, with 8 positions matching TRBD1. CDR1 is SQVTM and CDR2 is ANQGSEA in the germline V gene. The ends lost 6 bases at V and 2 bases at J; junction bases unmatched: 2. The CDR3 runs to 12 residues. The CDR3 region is CSVTGEQETQYF. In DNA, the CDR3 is TGCAGCGTGACAGGGGAACAAGAGACCCAGTACTTC. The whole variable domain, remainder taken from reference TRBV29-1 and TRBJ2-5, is SAVISQKPSRDICQRGTSLTIQCQVDSQVTMMFWYRQQPGQSLTLIATANQGSEATYESGFVIDKFPISRPNLTFSTLTVSNMSPEDSSIYLCSVTGEQETQYFGPGTRLLVL.

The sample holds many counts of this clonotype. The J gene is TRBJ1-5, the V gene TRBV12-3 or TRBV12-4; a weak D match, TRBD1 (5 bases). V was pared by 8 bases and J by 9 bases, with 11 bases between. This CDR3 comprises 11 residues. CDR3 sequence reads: CASGGSGPQHF. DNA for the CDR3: TGTGCCAGCGGGGGATCCGGGCCCCAGCATTTT.

The CDR3 sequence: CASSIPQAGAEAFF. The CDR3 bases are TGTGCCAGTAGTATCCCCCAGGCAGGGGCTGAAGCTTTCTTT. The rearrangement uses TRBV19 and TRBJ1-1; weak D call: TRBD1 (6 bases). The CDR3 runs to 14 residues. V was shortened by 3 bases and J by 6 bases, with 14 bases between the two germline ends. Per the germline V gene, CDR1 is LNHDA and CDR2 is SQIVND (reference sequence).

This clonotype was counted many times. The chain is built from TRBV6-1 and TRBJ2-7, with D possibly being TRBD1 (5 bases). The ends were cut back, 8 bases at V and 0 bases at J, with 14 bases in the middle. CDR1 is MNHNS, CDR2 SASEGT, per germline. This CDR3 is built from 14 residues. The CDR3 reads CASGIRTSSYEQYF. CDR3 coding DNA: TGTGCCAGCGGGATTCGGACAAGCTCCTACGAGCAGTACTTC.

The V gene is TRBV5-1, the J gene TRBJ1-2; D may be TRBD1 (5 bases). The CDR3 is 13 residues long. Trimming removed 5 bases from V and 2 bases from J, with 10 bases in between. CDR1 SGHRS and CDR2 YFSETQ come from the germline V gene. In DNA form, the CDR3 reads TGCGCCAGCAGAGGGGTCGTGAACTATGGCTACACCTTC. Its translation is CASRGVVNYGYTF. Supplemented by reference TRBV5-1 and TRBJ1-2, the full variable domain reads KAGVTQTPRYLIKTRGQQVTLSCSPISGHRSVSWYQQTPGQGLQFLFEYFSETQRNKGNFPGRFSGRQFSNSRSEMNVSTLELGDSALYLCASRGVVNYGYTFGSGTRLTVV.

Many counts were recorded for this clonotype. As DNA, the CDR3 is TGCGCCAGCAGCCAAGATAGGGCGGTGGGAACTGAAGCTTTCTTT. Protein sequence: CASSQDRAVGTEAFF. The chain joins TRBV4-3 to TRBJ1-1; D is unresolved. The germline V gene has CDR1 LGHNA and CDR2 YSLEER. The V gene lost 0 bases and the J gene lost 5 bases, with 13 bases spanning the gap. CDR3 size: 15 residues.